A single T cell receptor (beta chain) is shown here with its context. What it binds is unknown. Blood was sampled at baseline, cycle 4 day 1, and cycle 7 day 1. The assay was immunoSEQ multiplex PCR, and TCRdb's table has in-frame clones only and misses some. The sample holds under 14,000 clones; about three quarters are singletons and the top ten take about 33%. Germline CDR1 reads SGHTA; CDR2 reads FQGTGA. The CDR3 runs to 17 residues. V was pared by 5 bases and J by 4 bases, with 23 bases between. The sample originates from a study of OX40 agonist ivuxolimab in advanced cancers. Study details: Patients receiving dose escalation had hepatocellular carcinoma, melanoma, renal cell or head and neck cancer. Overall study results and limits: No antigen was identified for the clonally expanded peripheral T cells.

The source of this sequence is an adult with an advanced solid tumor such as melanoma, head and neck, liver or kidney cancer. The sample consisted of CD4+ or CD8+ T cells sorted from blood, taken in a trial of the OX40 agonist ivuxolimab. The rearrangement uses TRBV7-3 and TRBJ2-5; D could derive from TRBD1 or TRBD2 (6 bases each). The CDR3 DNA follows: TGTGCCAGCAGCCGGGGACAAACGGGGGTCAGTAGAGAGACCCAGTACTTC. Translating gives CASSRGQTGVSRETQYF.